Following are 6 T cell receptor beta chains from one sample sequenced in a study of OX40 agonist ivuxolimab in advanced cancers. Some clones are missing from TCRdb's copy, which holds only in-frame ones; the method was immunoSEQ multiplex PCR. The sample has roughly 32,000 clones, approximately 78% seen once. Specimen: CD4+ or CD8+ T cells sorted from blood, collected in a trial of the OX40 agonist ivuxolimab. Every receptor here comes from an adult with an advanced solid tumor such as melanoma, head and neck, liver or kidney cancer.

This chain connects TRBV6-5 to TRBJ1-2; unclear D gene. The CDR3 contains 10 residues. Trimming pared 5 bases from V and 2 bases from J, leaving 0 bases between. Germline lookup yields CDR1 MNHEY and CDR2 SVGAGI. This chain's CDR3 is CASSNYGYTF. CDR3 bases: TGTGCCAGCAGTAACTATGGCTACACCTTC.

The J gene is TRBJ2-2, the V gene TRBV7-8; 9 nucleotides line up with TRBD2. The CDR3 is 15 residues long. Germline V CDR1 and CDR2: SGHVS, FQNEAQ. V was pared by 2 bases and J by 6 bases, with 4 bases of the junction left unmatched. CDR3 nucleotides: TGTGCCAGCAGCTTAATAGCGGGAGTTGCCGGGGAGCTGTTTTTT. Translation: CASSLIAGVAGELFF.

The CDR3 loop reads CASSFQGGSTDTQYF. In DNA, the CDR3 is TGTGCCAGCAGCTTCCAGGGGGGTAGCACAGATACGCAGTATTTT. The chain is built from TRBV7-9 and TRBJ2-3, with D perhaps TRBD1 (7 bases). V lost 3 bases to trimming and J lost 0 bases, with 10 bases between them. This CDR3 is 15 amino acids long. Germline lookup yields CDR1 SEHNR and CDR2 FQNEAQ (reference sequence).

This clone has only a few counts. The rearrangement uses TRBV10-1 and TRBJ1-6; 9 nucleotides align to TRBD1. V lost 6 bases, J lost 7 bases, and 13 bases stayed unmatched. This CDR3 spans 17 amino acids. CDR1 and CDR2 (germline): WNHNN, SYGVQD (reference sequence). The CDR3 loop is CASRVPGQGPTNSPLHF. In nucleotides, the CDR3 is TGCGCCAGCAGAGTACCGGGACAGGGCCCCACAAATTCACCCCTCCACTTT.

The gene calls are TRBV7-3 and TRBJ2-3, with TRBD2 matching over 10 bases. There are 15 residues in the CDR3. Trimming removed 4 bases from V and 4 bases from J; junction bases left unmatched: 5. In germline, CDR1 is SGHTA, CDR2 FQGTGA. The CDR3 is CASSSLAGVSDTQYF. The CDR3 DNA is TGTGCCAGCAGCTCTCTAGCGGGAGTGTCAGATACGCAGTATTTT.

V usage is TRBV19 and J usage is TRBJ1-3, with D unresolved. Germline-derived CDR1 and CDR2 are LNHDA and SQIVND (reference sequence). V lost 6 bases and J lost 2, with 8 bases in between. The CDR3 is made up of 13 amino acids. The CDR3 here is CASRRETGNTIYF. The CDR3 nucleotides are TGTGCCAGTAGGAGAGAGACTGGAAACACCATATATTTT.